This TCR beta chain was retrieved from a study of T cells after yellow fever vaccination. This CDR3 is 15 amino acids long. Trimming removed 5 bases from V and 4 bases from J; junction bases left unmatched: 6. Germline-derived CDR1 and CDR2 are SNHLY and FYNNEI. TCRdb passed the 5' RACE reads through MiXCR, listing each CDR3 protein once. Of a few hundred thousand distinct CDR3 sequences listed, around 8.1% are singletons. V gene TRBV2 combines with J gene TRBJ1-5; 9 positions match TRBD1. The TCR was taken from a man aged 18 to 35 who received the YFV17D yellow fever vaccine. Sequencing was performed on PBMCs, taken around 45 days after the first yellow fever vaccination. CDR3 residues: CASSRRTGVNQPQHF. CDR3 DNA sequence: TGTGCCAGCAGTCGACGGACAGGGGTTAATCAGCCCCAGCATTTT.